This TCR beta chain came from a study of shared clonotypes between healthy human individuals. Healthy HIV-negative adults without recent acute infections or vaccinations served as donors. Several immunoSEQ plates held equal portions of the genomic DNA taken from each subset. Produced via immunoSEQ multiplex PCR; TCRdb's table is partial and in-frame only. The sample lists over 2 million clones, less than 95% occurring once. Losses at the gene ends were 6 bases for V and 3 bases for J; bases not matched to a gene: 4. Germline CDR1 and CDR2: MNHEY and SVGAGI. The length of the CDR3 is 14 residues. The clonotype comes from a man younger than 30 in good health. Some clones in this sample may be carry-over from other donors' samples. What was sequenced was naive CD4+ T cells from PBMCs. Subset given: CD45RA+ positively selected. This chain connects TRBV6-5 to TRBJ1-5, with 8 nucleotides matching TRBD1. The CDR3 here is CASSRTGSNQPQHF. In DNA form, the CDR3 reads TGTGCCAGCAGCCGGACAGGGTCCAATCAGCCCCAGCATTTT.